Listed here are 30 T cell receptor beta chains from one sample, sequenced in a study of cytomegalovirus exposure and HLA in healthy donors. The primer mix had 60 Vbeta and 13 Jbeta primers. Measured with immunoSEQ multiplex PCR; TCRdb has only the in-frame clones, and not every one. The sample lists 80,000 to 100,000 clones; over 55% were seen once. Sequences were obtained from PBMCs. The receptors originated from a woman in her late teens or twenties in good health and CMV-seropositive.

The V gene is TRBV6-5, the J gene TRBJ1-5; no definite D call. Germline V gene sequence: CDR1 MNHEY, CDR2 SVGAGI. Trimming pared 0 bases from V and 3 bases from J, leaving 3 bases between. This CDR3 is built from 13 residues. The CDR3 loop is CASSYSYNQPQHF. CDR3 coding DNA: TGTGCCAGCAGTTACTCGTACAATCAGCCCCAGCATTTT.

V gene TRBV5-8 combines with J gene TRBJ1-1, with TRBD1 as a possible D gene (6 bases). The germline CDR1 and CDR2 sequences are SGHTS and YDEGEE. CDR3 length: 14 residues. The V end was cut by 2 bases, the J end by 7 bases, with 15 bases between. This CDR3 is CASSFIQGRGEAFF. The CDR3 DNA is TGTGCCAGCAGCTTCATACAGGGACGTGGTGAAGCTTTCTTT.

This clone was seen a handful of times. The CDR3 bases are TGTGCCAGCAGTTTATCGCGGGGGACAATCCAGCCCCAGCATTTT. It yields the protein CASSLSRGTIQPQHF. This chain joins TRBV27 and TRBJ1-5; tentative D call: TRBD1 (6 bases). This CDR3 comprises 15 residues. CDR1 MNHEY and CDR2 SMNVEV come from the germline V gene (reference sequence). V was clipped by 0 bases and J by 7 bases, with 13 bases between them.

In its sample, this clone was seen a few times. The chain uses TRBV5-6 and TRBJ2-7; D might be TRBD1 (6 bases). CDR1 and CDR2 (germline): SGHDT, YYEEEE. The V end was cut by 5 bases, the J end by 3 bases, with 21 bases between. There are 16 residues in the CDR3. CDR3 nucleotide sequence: TGTGCCAGCAGTTCCGACCCCAGGGGCCCGGACTACGAGCAGTACTTC. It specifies CASSSDPRGPDYEQYF.

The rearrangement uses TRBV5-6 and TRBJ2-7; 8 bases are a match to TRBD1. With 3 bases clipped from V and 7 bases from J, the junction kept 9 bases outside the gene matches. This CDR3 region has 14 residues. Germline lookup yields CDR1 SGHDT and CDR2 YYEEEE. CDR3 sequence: CASSYGQGLGEQYF. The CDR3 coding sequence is TGTGCCAGCAGCTACGGACAGGGATTGGGGGAGCAGTACTTC.

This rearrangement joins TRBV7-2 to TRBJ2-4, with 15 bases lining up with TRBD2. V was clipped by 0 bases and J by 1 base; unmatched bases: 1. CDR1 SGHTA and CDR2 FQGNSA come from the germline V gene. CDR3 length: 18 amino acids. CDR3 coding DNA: TGTGCCAGCAGCTTAGCCGGGACTAGCGGGGGGGCCAAAAACATTCAGTACTTC. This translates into CASSLAGTSGGAKNIQYF.

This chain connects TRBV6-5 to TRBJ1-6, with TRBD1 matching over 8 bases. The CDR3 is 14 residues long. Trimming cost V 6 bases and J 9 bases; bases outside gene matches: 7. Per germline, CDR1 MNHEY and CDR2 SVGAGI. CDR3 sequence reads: CASSSDRGGSPLHF. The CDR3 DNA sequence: TGTGCCAGCAGCTCCGACAGGGGAGGTTCACCCCTCCACTTT.

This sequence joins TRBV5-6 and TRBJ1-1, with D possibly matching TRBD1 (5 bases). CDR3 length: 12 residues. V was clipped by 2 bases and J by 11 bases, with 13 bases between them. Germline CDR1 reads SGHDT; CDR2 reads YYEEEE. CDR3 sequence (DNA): TGTGCCAGCAGCTTAGGAGGGAGGGGTGCTTTCTTT. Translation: CASSLGGRGAFF.

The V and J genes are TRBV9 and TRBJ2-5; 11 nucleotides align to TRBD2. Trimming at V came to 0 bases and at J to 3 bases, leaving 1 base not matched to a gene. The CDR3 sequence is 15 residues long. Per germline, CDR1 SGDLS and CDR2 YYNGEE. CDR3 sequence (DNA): TGTGCCAGCAGCGTAGCTAGCGGGGGGAAAGAGACCCAGTACTTC. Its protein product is CASSVASGGKETQYF.

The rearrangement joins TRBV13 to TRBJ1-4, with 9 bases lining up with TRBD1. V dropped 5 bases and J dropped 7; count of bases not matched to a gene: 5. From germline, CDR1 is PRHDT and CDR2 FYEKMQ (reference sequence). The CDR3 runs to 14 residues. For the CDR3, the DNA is TGTGCCAGCAGCACACGACAGGGGGGTGAAAAACTGTTTTTT. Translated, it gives CASSTRQGGEKLFF.

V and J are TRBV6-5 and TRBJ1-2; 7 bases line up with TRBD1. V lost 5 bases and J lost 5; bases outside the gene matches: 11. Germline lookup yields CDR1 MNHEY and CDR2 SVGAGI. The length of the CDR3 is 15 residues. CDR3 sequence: CASSPSRGSPYGYTF. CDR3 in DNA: TGTGCCAGCAGTCCCAGCAGGGGGAGTCCATATGGCTACACCTTC.

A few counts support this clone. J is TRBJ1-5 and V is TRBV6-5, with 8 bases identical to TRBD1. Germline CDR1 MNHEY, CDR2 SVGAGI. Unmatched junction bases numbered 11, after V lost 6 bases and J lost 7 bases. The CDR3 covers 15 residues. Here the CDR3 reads CASRVRAGGGQPQHF. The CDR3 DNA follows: TGTGCCAGCAGGGTAAGGGCAGGGGGCGGACAGCCCCAGCATTTT.

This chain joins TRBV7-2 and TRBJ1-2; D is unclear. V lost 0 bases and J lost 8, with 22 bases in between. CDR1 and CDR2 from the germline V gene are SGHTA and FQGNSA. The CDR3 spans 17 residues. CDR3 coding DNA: TGTGCCAGCAGCTTAGCACGAACCCCCGGGTCCCCTCACGGCTACACCTTC. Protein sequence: CASSLARTPGSPHGYTF.

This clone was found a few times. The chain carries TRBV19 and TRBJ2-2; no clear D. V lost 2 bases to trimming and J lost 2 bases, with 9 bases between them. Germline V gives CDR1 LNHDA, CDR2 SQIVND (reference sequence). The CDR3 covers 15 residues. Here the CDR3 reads CASSIFRGNTGELFF. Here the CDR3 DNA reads TGTGCCAGTAGTATATTTAGAGGAAACACCGGGGAGCTGTTTTTT.

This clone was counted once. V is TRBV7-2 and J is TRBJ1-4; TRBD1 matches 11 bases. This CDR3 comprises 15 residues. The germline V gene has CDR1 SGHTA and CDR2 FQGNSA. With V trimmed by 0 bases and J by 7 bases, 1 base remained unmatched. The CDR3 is CASSLAGQGGEKLFF. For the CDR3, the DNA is TGTGCCAGCAGCTTAGCGGGACAGGGGGGTGAAAAACTGTTTTTT.

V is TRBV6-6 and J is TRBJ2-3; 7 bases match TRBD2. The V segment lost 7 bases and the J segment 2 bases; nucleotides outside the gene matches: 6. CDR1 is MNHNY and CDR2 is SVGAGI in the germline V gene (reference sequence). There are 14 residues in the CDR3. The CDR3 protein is CASIGRGFTDTQYF. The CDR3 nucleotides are TGTGCCAGCATCGGGCGGGGGTTCACAGATACGCAGTATTTT.

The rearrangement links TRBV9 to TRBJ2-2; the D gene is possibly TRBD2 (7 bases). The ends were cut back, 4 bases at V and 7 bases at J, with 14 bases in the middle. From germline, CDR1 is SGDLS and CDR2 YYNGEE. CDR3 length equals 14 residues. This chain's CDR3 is CASSRGAGGGELFF. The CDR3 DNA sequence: TGTGCCAGCAGCCGGGGGGCCGGCGGCGGGGAGCTGTTTTTT.

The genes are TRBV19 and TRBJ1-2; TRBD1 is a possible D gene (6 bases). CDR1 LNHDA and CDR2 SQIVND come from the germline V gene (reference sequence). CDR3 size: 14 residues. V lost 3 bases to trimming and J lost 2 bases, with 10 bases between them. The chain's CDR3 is CASSMVDRNYGYTF. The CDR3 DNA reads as TGTGCCAGTAGTATGGTAGACAGGAACTATGGCTACACCTTC.

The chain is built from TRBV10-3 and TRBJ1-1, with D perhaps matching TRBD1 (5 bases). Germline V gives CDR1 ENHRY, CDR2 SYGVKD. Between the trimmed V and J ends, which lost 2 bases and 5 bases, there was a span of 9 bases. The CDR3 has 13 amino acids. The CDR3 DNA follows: TGTGCCATCAGTGAGGGGGGGGTAACTGAAGCTTTCTTT. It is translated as CAISEGGVTEAFF.

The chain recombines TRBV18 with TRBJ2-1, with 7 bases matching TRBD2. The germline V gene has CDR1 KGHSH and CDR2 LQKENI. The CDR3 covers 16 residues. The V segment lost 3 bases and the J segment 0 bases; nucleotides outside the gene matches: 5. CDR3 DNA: TGTGCCAGCTCACCCTACACGGGAGGCTCCTACAATGAGCAGTTCTTC. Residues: CASSPYTGGSYNEQFF.

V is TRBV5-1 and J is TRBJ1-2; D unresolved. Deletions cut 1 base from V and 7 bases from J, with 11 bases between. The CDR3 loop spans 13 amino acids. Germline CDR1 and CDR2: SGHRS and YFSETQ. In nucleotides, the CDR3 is TGCGCCAGCAGCTTGCAGGCTTCGACTGGCTACACCTTC. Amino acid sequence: CASSLQASTGYTF.

The DNA for the CDR3 is TGTGCCAGCAGCCCCCCGACAGGGGGCTACGAGCAGTACTTC. It encodes CASSPPTGGYEQYF. This chain uses TRBV9 with TRBJ2-7, with 9 nucleotides matching TRBD1. CDR1 and CDR2 (germline): SGDLS, YYNGEE. CDR3 size: 14 residues. The V gene end was trimmed by 4 bases and the J gene end by 3 bases; junction bases not matched to a gene: 5.

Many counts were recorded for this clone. Here the CDR3 DNA reads TGTGCCAGCAGTGACAGCGGGGGGGCAGATACGCAGTATTTT. Protein product: CASSDSGGADTQYF. The rearrangement links TRBV6-4 to TRBJ2-3, with 10 bases identical to TRBD2. With 2 bases clipped from V and 4 bases from J, the junction kept 0 bases outside the gene matches. The germline V gene has CDR1 MRHNA and CDR2 SNTAGT. CDR3 length: 14 amino acids.

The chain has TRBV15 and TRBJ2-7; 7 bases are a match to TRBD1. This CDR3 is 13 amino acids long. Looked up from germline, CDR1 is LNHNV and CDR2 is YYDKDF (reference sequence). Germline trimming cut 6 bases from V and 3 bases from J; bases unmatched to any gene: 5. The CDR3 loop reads CATSSGQSYEQYF. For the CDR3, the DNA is TGTGCCACCAGTTCGGGACAGAGCTACGAGCAGTACTTC.

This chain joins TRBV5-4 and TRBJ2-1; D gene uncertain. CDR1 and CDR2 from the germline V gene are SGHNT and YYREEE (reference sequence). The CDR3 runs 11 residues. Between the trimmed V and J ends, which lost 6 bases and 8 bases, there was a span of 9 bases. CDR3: CASIMGDEQFF. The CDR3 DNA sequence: TGTGCCAGCATAATGGGCGATGAGCAGTTCTTC.

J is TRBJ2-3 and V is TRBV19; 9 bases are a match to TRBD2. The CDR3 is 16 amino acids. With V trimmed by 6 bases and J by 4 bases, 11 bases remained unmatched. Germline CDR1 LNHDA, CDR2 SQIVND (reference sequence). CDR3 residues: CASSMVSGSRADTQYF. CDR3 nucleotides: TGTGCCAGTAGCATGGTTAGCGGGAGTAGGGCAGATACGCAGTATTTT.

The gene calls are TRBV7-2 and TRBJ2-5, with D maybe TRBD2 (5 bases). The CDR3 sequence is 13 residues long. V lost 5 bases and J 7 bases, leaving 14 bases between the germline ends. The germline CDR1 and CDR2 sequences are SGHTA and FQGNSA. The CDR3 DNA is TGTGCCAGCAGCCCGGGGAGCGAGGGGACCCAGTACTTC. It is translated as CASSPGSEGTQYF.

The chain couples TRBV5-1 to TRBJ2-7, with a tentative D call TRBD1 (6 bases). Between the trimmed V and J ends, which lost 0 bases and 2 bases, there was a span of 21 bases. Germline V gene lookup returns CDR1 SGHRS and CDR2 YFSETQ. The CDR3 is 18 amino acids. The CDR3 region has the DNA TGCGCCAGCAGCTTGGCCTGGGCGGCAGGGGCACAACCCTACGAGCAGTACTTC. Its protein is CASSLAWAAGAQPYEQYF.

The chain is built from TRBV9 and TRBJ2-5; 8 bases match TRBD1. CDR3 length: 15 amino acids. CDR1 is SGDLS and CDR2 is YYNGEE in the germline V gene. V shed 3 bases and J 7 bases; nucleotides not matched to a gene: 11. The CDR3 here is CASSGRGRGPGTQYF. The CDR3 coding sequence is TGTGCCAGCAGCGGACGAGGCAGGGGGCCGGGGACCCAGTACTTC.

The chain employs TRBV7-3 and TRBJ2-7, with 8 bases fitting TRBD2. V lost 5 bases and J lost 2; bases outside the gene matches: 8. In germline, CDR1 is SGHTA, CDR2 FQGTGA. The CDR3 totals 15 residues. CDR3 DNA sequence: TGTGCCAGCAGCCCGAAGACTAGCGCCACCTACGAGCAGTACTTC. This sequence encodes CASSPKTSATYEQYF.